The 10 T cell receptor beta chains reported below all come from one sample, sequenced in a study of blood T cell repertoires in COVID-19. TCRdb's table, derived via immunoSEQ multiplex PCR, lists solely in-frame clones and lacks some. In the table there are roughly 150,000 clones, over 75% of which are singletons. The source material was peripheral blood. The origin of the receptors is a man aged 70 or older with acute or convalescent COVID-19.

There are a few counts of this clone. V and J are TRBV28 and TRBJ2-1; 11 bases match TRBD2. Trimming removed 8 bases from V and 1 base from J; junction bases left unmatched: 4. The CDR3 is made up of 15 amino acids. CDR1 MDHEN and CDR2 SYDVKM come from the germline V gene. This CDR3 reads CASALAGGSYNEQFF. The CDR3 coding sequence is TGTGCCAGCGCCTTAGCGGGAGGGTCCTACAATGAGCAGTTCTTC.

The V gene is TRBV10-1, the J gene TRBJ1-6, with TRBD1 matching 7 bases. V lost 8 bases to trimming and J lost 5 bases; unmatched junction nucleotides: 3. The CDR3 runs 13 residues. Germline values: CDR1 WNHNN, CDR2 SYGVQD (reference sequence). CDR3 protein: CASLGQNNSPLHF. DNA for the CDR3: TGCGCCAGCCTGGGACAGAATAATTCACCCCTCCACTTT.

The V and J genes are TRBV28 and TRBJ1-4; D unresolved. V shed 6 bases and J shed 1 base, with 9 bases lying between them. The CDR3 covers 14 residues. Germline V gene data show CDR1 as MDHEN and CDR2 as SYDVKM. The CDR3 DNA follows: TGTGCCAGCAGCCCACCCGGAACTAATGAAAAACTGTTTTTT. As protein: CASSPPGTNEKLFF.

This sequence joins TRBV27 and TRBJ2-2; 8 bases align to TRBD1. Germline V gene lookup returns CDR1 MNHEY and CDR2 SMNVEV (reference sequence). The V and J ends lost 8 bases and 0 bases, in that order; junction bases with no gene match: 8. CDR3 length: 16 amino acids. The CDR3 loop is CASRENRGANTGELFF. The DNA for the CDR3 is TGTGCCAGCCGAGAAAACAGGGGGGCGAACACCGGGGAGCTGTTTTTT.

The chain uses TRBV7-2 and TRBJ1-4; maybe TRBD1 (5 bases). Germline CDR1 SGHTA, CDR2 FQGNSA. Trimming left V 0 bases short and J 8 bases short, with 16 bases between. This CDR3 region has 16 residues. CDR3 sequence: CASSLAGGGEKEKLFF. CDR3 coding DNA: TGTGCCAGCAGCTTAGCCGGGGGAGGGGAAAAAGAAAAACTGTTTTTT. Drawing the rest from reference TRBV7-2 and TRBJ1-4, the complete variable domain is GAGVSQSPSNKVTEKGKDVELRCDPISGHTALYWYRQSLGQGLEFLIYFQGNSAPDKSGLPSDRFSAERTGGSVSTLTIQRTQQEDSAVYLCASSLAGGGEKEKLFFGSGTQLSVL.

V usage is TRBV6-5 and J usage is TRBJ1-1; 8 bases are shared with TRBD1. The germline V gene encodes CDR1 MNHEY and CDR2 SVGAGI. This CDR3 region has 13 residues. V dropped 6 bases and J dropped 0; count of bases not matched to a gene: 0. In DNA form, the CDR3 reads TGTGCCAGCAGGGGACAGGTGAACACTGAAGCTTTCTTT. It translates to CASRGQVNTEAFF.

Note on this clone: The junction does not match germline at one end; this may be a read error. This chain links TRBV12-3 or TRBV12-4 with TRBJ2-1; 9 nucleotides align to TRBD1. This CDR3 is built from 12 residues. The CDR3 reads CASSLGWDRVVF. Here the CDR3 DNA reads TGTGCCAGCAGTTTAGGTTGGGACAGGGTAGTCTTC.

In this sample, this clone turned up a few times. The gene calls are TRBV29-1 and TRBJ1-1; D perhaps matches TRBD1 (5 bases). The V end lost 8 bases, the J end lost 3 bases, and 13 bases lay between the germline ends. Germline lookup yields CDR1 SQVTM and CDR2 ANQGSEA. The CDR3 runs 12 residues. CDR3 bases: TGCAGCCTAAGCGGGGGGGACACTGAAGCTTTCTTT. Its translation is CSLSGGDTEAFF.

The chain joins TRBV5-1 to TRBJ2-3, with TRBD2 matching over 10 bases. The CDR3 is 16 amino acids. After removal of 0 bases from V and 1 base from J, the junction contained 2 bases not matched to a gene. Germline-derived CDR1 and CDR2 are SGHRS and YFSETQ. The CDR3 region is CASSLDLAGGTDTQYF. The CDR3 nucleotides read TGCGCCAGCAGCTTGGATCTAGCGGGGGGCACAGATACGCAGTATTTT.

The V call is TRBV4-1, the J call TRBJ1-1; D is unclear. Trimming shortened V by 1 base and J by 2 bases, and 11 bases separated the two germline ends. In germline, CDR1 is MGHRA, CDR2 YSYEKL. CDR3 length: 15 residues. CDR3: CASSQGAGLNTEAFF. DNA for the CDR3: TGCGCCAGCAGCCAAGGGGCAGGACTCAACACTGAAGCTTTCTTT.